This note documents a single TCR beta chain sequence. Trimming stripped 2 bases from V and 2 bases from J, with 13 bases between. The V gene's germline CDR1 is SGHDN and CDR2 FVKESK. The length of the CDR3 is 16 residues. The sample originates from a study of cytomegalovirus exposure and HLA in healthy donors. Primers for the PCR totalled 60 Vbeta and 13 Jbeta. The method was immunoSEQ multiplex PCR; TCRdb's version includes in-frame clones alone and lacks a portion of them. The table includes approximately 150,000 clones, around 75% detected once. The sequence derives from a male donor in good health and CMV-seronegative. The sequencing input was PBMCs. The chain uses TRBV14 and TRBJ2-1; D perhaps matches TRBD1 (6 bases). As DNA, the CDR3 is TGTGCCAGCAGCCAAAAACAGGGAGTCCCCTACAATGAGCAGTTCTTC. It translates to CASSQKQGVPYNEQFF.